A selection of T cell receptor beta chains follows, all from one sample in a study of T-cell reconstitution after alpha-beta-depleted transplantation in children. Using its own MiXCR run on the PCR reads, TCRdb lists one record per CDR3 protein. The sample records about 400,000 distinct CDR3 sequences, roughly 20% being singletons. Specimen: PBMCs from the stem cell graft donor, collected from the stem cell graft. The receptors shown here come from a human donor who donated a stem cell graft to a child with acute myeloid leukemia. The CDR3 runs from the conserved cysteine through the conserved F or W. The D gene is left open where the match is weak. Some rows mark clone size as missing; the rest say once, few, many or name a class of expanded clone.

j_gene,v_gene,d_gene,abundance,CDR3nt,CDR3aa
TRBJ1-2,TRBV5-5,.,once,TGTGCCAGCAGCTTCCTAGGAGCTAACTATGGCTACACCTTC,CASSFLGANYGYTF
TRBJ2-1,TRBV4-2,TRBD2,many,TGTGCCAGCAGCCAAGTCGGCGGGAGCTCCTACAATGAGCAGTTCTTC,CASSQVGGSSYNEQFF
TRBJ2-7,TRBV20-1,.,many,TGCAGTGCTATGAGACTCCTACGAACCTACGAGCAGTACTTC,CSAMRLLRTYEQYF
TRBJ1-4,TRBV11-2,.,once,TGTGCCAGCAGCTTATATAAGGAAACTAATGAAAAACTGTTTTTT,CASSLYKETNEKLFF
TRBJ1-5,TRBV2,TRBD1,many,TGTGCCAGCAGTGAACGGGACAGAAAAAACAATCAGCCCCAGCATTTT,CASSERDRKNNQPQHF
TRBJ2-1,TRBV3-1,TRBD2,few,TGTGCCAGCAGCCTAGGACTAGCGGGAGTTGTGGGGGGGAATGAGCAGTTCTTC,CASSLGLAGVVGGNEQFF
TRBJ2-1,TRBV5-1,TRBD2,many,TGCGCCAGCAGCTTGGTACTAGCGGGGGGATACAATGAGCAGTTCTTC,CASSLVLAGGYNEQFF
TRBJ2-7,TRBV28,TRBD1,few,TGTGCCAGCAAACGGACAGGATTGGACGAGCAGTACTTC,CASKRTGLDEQYF
TRBJ2-7,TRBV10-3,.,many,TGTGCCATCAGTGAGTACCCGGGATCCCCCTACGAGCAGTACTTC,CAISEYPGSPYEQYF
TRBJ2-1,TRBV12-3/TRBV12-4,.,.,TGTGCCAGCAGCCTAAGCGGGCAGCAGTTCTTC,CASSLSGQQFF
TRBJ2-7,TRBV7-2,.,.,TGTGCCAGCAGCTTAGGAGCAGGGATTCGGGACTCCGAGCAGTACTTC,CASSLGAGIRDSEQYF
TRBJ2-1,TRBV10-3,TRBD1,.,TGTGCCATCAGCGAGTCGACAGGGGCCGCCTACAATGAGCAGTTCTTC,CAISESTGAAYNEQFF
TRBJ2-1,TRBV24-1,TRBD2,few,TGTGCCACCAGTACTAGCGAACAGTCTCATGAGCAGTTCTTC,CATSTSEQSHEQFF
TRBJ2-1,TRBV5-8,.,few,TGTGCCAGCAGCTCGAGTGGGTTGGGGTATGAGCAGTTCTTC,CASSSSGLGYEQFF
TRBJ2-1,TRBV29-1,TRBD2,many,TGCAGCGGGGACTACCAAGAGGAGCAGTTCTTC,CSGDYQEEQFF
TRBJ1-4,TRBV7-3,.,once,TGTGCCAGCAGCCGCCGGGGAGAAGCTAATGAAAAACTGTTTTTT,CASSRRGEANEKLFF
TRBJ2-7,TRBV20-1,TRBD1,many,TGCAGTGCTGGTGGGGGACAGAACAACGAGCAGTACTTC,CSAGGGQNNEQYF
TRBJ2-1,TRBV6-2/TRBV6-3,TRBD2,few,TGTGCCAGCAGCAAGCGGGAGCAGGGAGGTGAGCAGTTCTTC,CASSKREQGGEQFF
TRBJ2-1,TRBV5-1,.,few,TGCGCCAGCAGCTTGGAGGCCAGAAAGATTAATGAGCAGTTCTTC,CASSLEARKINEQFF
TRBJ2-4,TRBV20-1,.,.,TGCAGTGCTAGGCTGGCAGGGCGGGACATTCAGTACTTC,CSARLAGRDIQYF
TRBJ2-3,TRBV7-9,.,many,TGTGCCAGCAGCTTAGGGCGGGGAACTAGCACAGATACGCAGTATTTT,CASSLGRGTSTDTQYF
TRBJ1-1,TRBV4-2,.,.,TGTGCCAGCAGAGAGGGGTTCGGGATGAACACTGAAGCTTTCTTT,CASREGFGMNTEAFF
TRBJ2-7,TRBV12-3/TRBV12-4,.,.,TGTGCCAGCAGTTTCCGGCGGGGCGTCCACGAGCAGTACTTC,CASSFRRGVHEQYF